This TCR beta chain was profiled in a study of Ad26.COV2.S vaccination and SARS-CoV-2 variants. Study-wide context: Participant was drawn from the COV1001 Ad26.COV2.S trial arm.

CDR3 size: 15 residues. The ends were cut back, 4 bases at V and 13 bases at J, with 23 bases in the middle. The germline CDR1 and CDR2 sequences are MNHEY and SVGAGI. TCRdb's table, derived via immunoSEQ multiplex PCR, lists solely in-frame clones and lacks some. The table lists about 350,000 clones, 70% to 90% of them singletons. Documented treatment: around 19 received Ad26.COV2.S at low or high dose, single or two shots; about 5 received placebo; per-sample allocation not given. The samples date from day 63 after the first vaccine or placebo injection. In the vaccine, an Ad26 vector expressed the SARS-CoV-2 spike of the Wuhan strain.

Sequences were derived from peripheral blood, sampled in a trial of Ad26.COV2.S vaccine versus placebo. The sequence came from a person between 18 and 60 years old who received the Ad26.COV2.S COVID-19 vaccine or a placebo. The genes are TRBV6-5 and TRBJ2-1; the D gene is possibly TRBD1 (6 bases). In DNA, the CDR3 is TGTGCCAGCAGTTTAGGCCAGGGGCCAACGTCAAATCAGTTCTTC. Encoded protein: CASSLGQGPTSNQFF.